The 20 T cell receptor beta chains below all came from one sample that was sequenced in a study of shared clonotypes between healthy human individuals. The table came from immunoSEQ multiplex PCR; TCRdb's copy has only in-frame clones and leaves some out. The sample gives about 580,000 clones, more than 95% of which show up once; approximately 0.3% is in the top ten. Naivety among CD8 cells was defined by CD45RO negativity and positive CCR7 selection, thereby excluding terminally differentiated effector memory CD45RA+ cells. Sample: naive CD8+ T cells sorted from blood. Every receptor here comes from a man aged 25 to 40 in good health.

CDR3 amino acids: CSAMTGGEAFF. The CDR3 region has the DNA TGCAGTGCTATGACAGGGGGTGAAGCTTTCTTT. The chain uses TRBV20-1 and TRBJ1-1; 9 nucleotides align to TRBD1. CDR1 and CDR2 from the germline V gene are DFQATT and SNEGSKA (reference sequence). Losses at the gene ends were 4 bases for V and 7 bases for J; bases not matched to a gene: 1. CDR3 length equals 11 residues.

The chain uses TRBV6-5 and TRBJ2-7; D is unclear. Germline CDR1 and CDR2: MNHEY and SVGAGI. There are 11 residues in the CDR3. The germline V and J ends were trimmed by 4 bases and 3 bases, with 4 bases remaining between them. The CDR3 loop is CASSFGYEQYF. CDR3 DNA sequence: TGTGCCAGCAGTTTCGGCTACGAGCAGTACTTC.

J is TRBJ2-1 and V is TRBV7-6; 7 bases line up with TRBD2. Germline values: CDR1 SGHVS, CDR2 FNYEAQ. V gave up 2 bases and J gave up 6 bases; unmatched junction bases: 10. CDR3 size: 16 residues. Written as DNA, the CDR3 is TGTGCCAGCAGCTTAACCCCGGCGGGAGTGAGCAATGAGCAGTTCTTC. Translating gives CASSLTPAGVSNEQFF.

V is TRBV7-2 and J is TRBJ2-7; D call uncertain. CDR1 and CDR2 from the germline V gene are SGHTA and FQGNSA. The CDR3 sequence is 15 residues long. The V end lost 1 base, the J end lost 0 bases, and 10 bases lay between the germline ends. As DNA, the CDR3 is TGTGCCAGCAGCTTAGGTCTGGGAAGCTCCTACGAGCAGTACTTC. Translation gives CASSLGLGSSYEQYF.

This clone is a singleton in its sample. The chain is built from TRBV7-6 and TRBJ1-1, with a weak D call TRBD1 (6 bases). This CDR3 comprises 15 residues. The V end lost 3 bases, the J end lost 2 bases, and 13 bases lay between the germline ends. The germline V gene encodes CDR1 SGHVS and CDR2 FNYEAQ. In DNA, the CDR3 is TGTGCCAGCAGCTTGGAACCGGGGGGCAACACTGAAGCTTTCTTT. It yields the protein CASSLEPGGNTEAFF.

The V gene is TRBV5-4, the J gene TRBJ2-7, with 9 nucleotides matching TRBD1. CDR1 and CDR2 (germline): SGHNT, YYREEE (reference sequence). This CDR3 has 15 amino acids. With V trimmed by 4 bases and J by 5 bases, 10 bases remained unmatched. This chain's CDR3 is CASSPSWGQGDEQYF. Written as DNA, the CDR3 is TGTGCCAGCAGCCCGTCATGGGGACAGGGCGACGAGCAGTACTTC.

As to this clone: Other DNA sequences in this specimen translate into the identical CDR3. This rearrangement joins TRBV7-9 to TRBJ1-5; D gene ambiguous. Germline V gene data show CDR1 as SEHNR and CDR2 as FQNEAQ (reference sequence). V was pared by 2 bases and J by 4 bases, with 3 bases between. The CDR3 extends over 12 amino acids. CDR3 sequence reads: CASSLQNQPQHF. CDR3 sequence (DNA): TGTGCCAGCAGCTTACAAAATCAGCCCCAGCATTTT.

This clone was recorded only once. The J gene is TRBJ1-5, the V gene TRBV27, with D unclear. Trimming took 5 bases from V and 1 from J, leaving 12 bases between them. The germline V gene encodes CDR1 MNHEY and CDR2 SMNVEV (reference sequence). There are 15 residues in the CDR3. In DNA form, the CDR3 reads TGTGCCAGCAGTCCTACGTCGGGAAGCAATCAGCCCCAGCATTTT. Translated, it gives CASSPTSGSNQPQHF.

On this clone: Other DNA variants within this sample encode the same CDR3. This chain joins TRBV27 and TRBJ2-3; tentatively, D is TRBD1 or TRBD2 (5 bases each). Germline V CDR1 and CDR2: MNHEY, SMNVEV (reference sequence). This CDR3 region has 14 residues. Between the trimmed V and J ends, which lost 1 base and 1 base, there was a span of 6 bases. The CDR3 coding sequence is TGTGCCAGCAGTTTATTGGGGGGCACAGATACGCAGTATTTT. It translates to CASSLLGGTDTQYF.

The chain employs TRBV7-8 and TRBJ2-1; 11 nucleotides match TRBD1. Per the germline V gene, CDR1 is SGHVS and CDR2 is FQNEAQ. The CDR3 is 17 amino acids. The ends lost 6 bases at V and 5 bases at J; junction bases unmatched: 12. CDR3 amino acids: CASRRPGQGVFNNEQFF. The CDR3 bases are TGTGCCAGCAGAAGACCGGGACAGGGGGTCTTCAACAATGAGCAGTTCTTC. The variable domain in full, with the rest retrieved from reference TRBV7-8 and TRBJ2-1, is GAGVSQSPRYKVAKRGQDVALRCDPISGHVSLFWYQQALGQGPEFLTYFQNEAQLDKSGLPSDRFFAERPEGSVSTLKIQRTQQEDSAVYLCASRRPGQGVFNNEQFFGPGTRLTVL.

CDR3 in DNA: TGTGCCAGCAGTCCGCCAGGGGTGAGAGGCTACACCTTC. Its protein product is CASSPPGVRGYTF. This chain uses TRBV7-9 with TRBJ1-2; tentatively, D is TRBD1 (6 bases). CDR3 size: 13 residues. Trimming took 6 bases from V and 8 from J, leaving 16 bases between them. Germline V gene data show CDR1 as SEHNR and CDR2 as FQNEAQ (reference sequence). Supplemented by reference TRBV7-9 and TRBJ1-2, the full variable domain reads DTGVSQNPRHKITKRGQNVTFRCDPISEHNRLYWYRQTLGQGPEFLTYFQNEAQLEKSRLLSDRFSAERPKGSFSTLEIQRTEQGDSAMYLCASSPPGVRGYTFGSGTRLTVV.

The chain employs TRBV7-9 and TRBJ1-1; no reliable D call. Trimming took off 3 bases at V and 0 bases at J, with 14 bases between the two ends. The CDR3 covers 16 residues. Germline lookup yields CDR1 SEHNR and CDR2 FQNEAQ (reference sequence). Here the CDR3 DNA reads TGTGCCAGCAGCTTTCATCCCACGACTGTGAACACTGAAGCTTTCTTT. Residues: CASSFHPTTVNTEAFF.

In DNA form, the CDR3 reads TGTGCCAGCAGTGATCCCACCCAAGGAGGGAAAGCTTTCTTT. It codes for CASSDPTQGGKAFF. This chain uses TRBV2 with TRBJ1-1; D gene uncertain. The CDR3 totals 14 residues. Trimming left V 3 bases short and J 9 bases short, with 17 bases between. Germline V lookup: CDR1 SNHLY, CDR2 FYNNEI.

The rearrangement links TRBV6-4 to TRBJ1-2; 12 nucleotides align to TRBD1. J was trimmed by 5 bases and V by 6 bases; bases with no gene match: 7. Germline V gene data show CDR1 as MRHNA and CDR2 as SNTAGT. The CDR3 runs to 15 residues. The CDR3 nucleotides are TGTGCCAGCAGGGCCGGGACAGGGGGCTGGTATGGCTACACCTTC. Translating it yields CASRAGTGGWYGYTF.

This chain joins TRBV19 and TRBJ2-1; D is unresolved. The CDR3 extends over 15 amino acids. Germline V gives CDR1 LNHDA, CDR2 SQIVND (reference sequence). V was shortened by 0 bases and J by 4 bases, with 10 bases between the two germline ends. The CDR3 nucleotides are TGTGCCAGTAGTATAGAGGGCCTCCAATACAATGAGCAGTTCTTC. Protein sequence: CASSIEGLQYNEQFF.

The sample holds one count of this clone. The chain carries TRBV14 and TRBJ1-2, with no clear D. V shed 1 base and J shed 4 bases, with 13 bases lying between them. Germline V CDR1 and CDR2: SGHDN, FVKESK. The CDR3 is 15 residues long. The chain's CDR3 is CASSQVEGLGYGYTF. The CDR3 region has the DNA TGTGCCAGCAGCCAAGTAGAAGGGTTGGGCTATGGCTACACCTTC.

The V gene is TRBV5-4, the J gene TRBJ2-1; 8 bases are shared with TRBD1. Germline V gene lookup returns CDR1 SGHNT and CDR2 YYREEE (reference sequence). Germline trimming cut 4 bases from V and 0 bases from J; bases unmatched to any gene: 6. This CDR3 has 16 amino acids. CDR3 residues: CASSDAGTGSYNEQFF. The CDR3, as DNA: TGTGCCAGCAGCGACGCCGGGACAGGCTCCTACAATGAGCAGTTCTTC.

The chain has TRBV7-9 and TRBJ2-7; tentative D call: TRBD1 (5 bases). This CDR3 spans 15 amino acids. The germline gives CDR1 SEHNR, CDR2 FQNEAQ (reference sequence). Trimming stripped 2 bases from V and 0 bases from J, with 11 bases between. The CDR3 spells CASSLIAGFSYEQYF. The CDR3, as DNA: TGTGCCAGCAGCTTAATTGCAGGGTTCTCCTACGAGCAGTACTTC.

V usage is TRBV9 and J usage is TRBJ2-3, with a tentative D call TRBD1 (6 bases). CDR1 is SGDLS and CDR2 is YYNGEE in the germline V gene. Trimming pared 3 bases from V and 2 bases from J, leaving 16 bases between. The CDR3 extends over 16 amino acids. CDR3 residues: CASSENRASPTDTQYF. The CDR3 nucleotides read TGTGCCAGCAGCGAAAACAGGGCCAGTCCCACAGATACGCAGTATTTT. Together with reference TRBV9 and TRBJ2-3, the CDR3 gives the full variable domain: DSGVTQTPKHLITATGQRVTLRCSPRSGDLSVYWYQQSLDQGLQFLIQYYNGEERAKGNILERFSAQQFPDLHSELNLSSLELGDSALYFCASSENRASPTDTQYFGPGTRLTVL.

This chain joins TRBV2 and TRBJ2-7; D remains unclear. V shed 8 bases and J shed 2 bases, with 10 bases lying between them. The germline gives CDR1 SNHLY, CDR2 FYNNEI. The CDR3 is made up of 12 amino acids. CDR3 in amino acids: CASSYTPYEQYF. CDR3 in DNA: TGTGCCAGCTCCTATACTCCCTACGAGCAGTACTTC.